This T cell receptor beta chain was profiled in a study of blood T cell repertoires in COVID-19. Study-level information: The study drew acute and convalescent COVID-19 samples from the United States, Italy and Spain. PBMCs, B-cell-depleted T cells, or T cells were the source of the cDNA or gDNA that made up the material.

Original analysis: Counts of nucleated cells, estimated from reference gene primer amplification, were obtained. This table comes from immunoSEQ multiplex PCR, and its TCRdb copy is limited to in-frame clones, with some not included. V and J calls and clone size follow that table, whereas D and trimming were derived from the DNA. This table has roughly 330,000 clones, around 83% appearing once. Germline V CDR1 and CDR2: SGHTA, FQGNSA. The CDR3 consists of 14 residues. V was clipped by 4 bases and J by 6 bases, with 15 bases between them. The rearrangement links TRBV7-2 to TRBJ1-1; tentatively, D is TRBD1 (5 bases). The TCR originated in a woman aged 50 to 65 with acute or convalescent COVID-19. Sample: peripheral blood. The CDR3 loop is CASSSTGGTAEAFF. The DNA for the CDR3 is TGTGCCAGCAGCTCTACTGGGGGGACCGCTGAAGCTTTCTTT.